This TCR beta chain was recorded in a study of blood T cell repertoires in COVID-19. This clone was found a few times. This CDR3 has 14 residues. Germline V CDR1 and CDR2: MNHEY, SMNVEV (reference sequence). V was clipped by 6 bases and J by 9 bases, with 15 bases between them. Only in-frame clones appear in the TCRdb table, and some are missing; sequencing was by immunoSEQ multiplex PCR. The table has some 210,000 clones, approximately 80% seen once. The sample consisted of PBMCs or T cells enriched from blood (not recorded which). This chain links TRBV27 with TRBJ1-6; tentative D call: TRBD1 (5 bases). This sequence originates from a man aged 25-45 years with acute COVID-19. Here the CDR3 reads CASRTLLQGSPLHF. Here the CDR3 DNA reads TGTGCCAGCAGAACTCTTCTTCAGGGTTCACCCCTCCACTTT.